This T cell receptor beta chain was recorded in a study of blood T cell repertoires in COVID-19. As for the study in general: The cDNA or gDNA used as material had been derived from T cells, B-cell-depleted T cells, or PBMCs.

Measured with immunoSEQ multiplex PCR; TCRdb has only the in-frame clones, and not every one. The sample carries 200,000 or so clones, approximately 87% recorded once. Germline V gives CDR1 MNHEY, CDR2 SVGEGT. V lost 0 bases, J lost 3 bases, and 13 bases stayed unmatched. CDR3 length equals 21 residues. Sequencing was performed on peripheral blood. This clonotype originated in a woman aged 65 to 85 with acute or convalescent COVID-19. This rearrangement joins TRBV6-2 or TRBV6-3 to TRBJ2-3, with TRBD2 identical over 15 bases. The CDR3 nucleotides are TGTGCCAGCAGTTACTCCGGGACTAGCGGGAGGAAGAGAATGAGAACAGATACGCAGTATTTT. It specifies CASSYSGTSGRKRMRTDTQYF.